Included here is one T cell receptor (beta chain) sequence, with context. What it recognizes is unknown. Unmatched junction bases numbered 16, after V lost 0 bases and J lost 9 bases. The CDR3 covers 20 residues. Germline loops: CDR1 SGHVS, CDR2 FNYEAQ. An immunoSEQ assay, version v3.0, was performed at survey level. Assay used: immunoSEQ multiplex PCR; TCRdb lists only in-frame clones, some missing. The sample consists of approximately 5,700 clones, roughly 78% of them appearing once. This record comes from a study of long-term antiretroviral therapy in people with HIV. Study-level points and caveats: Blood, drawn from about 2003 to 2017, may reflect older ART regimens. Whichever time point was examined, clones expanded before ART dominated the repertoire. HIV repertoire CDR3 lengths ranged less widely than those of controls.

Each HIV participant was treated in the United States. The source is a man aged 40-50 years with HIV. The J gene is TRBJ2-1, the V gene TRBV7-6; 14 nucleotides match TRBD2. Sequencing used unsorted PBMCs, obtained 1.8 years before starting antiretroviral therapy. The CDR3 bases are TGTGCCAGCAGCTTAGCTCCTCCCGGGACTAGCGGGAGAGAGGCAAGTGAGCAGTTCTTC. This sequence encodes CASSLAPPGTSGREASEQFF.